Shown below are 27 T cell receptor beta chains from a single sample sequenced in a study of cytomegalovirus exposure and HLA in healthy donors. The PCR ran on 60 Vbeta and 13 Jbeta primers. Assay: immunoSEQ multiplex PCR; the TCRdb copy retains only in-frame clones and omits some. This table holds more than 75,000 clones, over 70% found once. Sequencing used PBMCs. The receptors shown here come from a man between 40 and 49 years old in good health and CMV-seropositive.

The chain recombines TRBV19 with TRBJ2-6, with D unresolved. Trimming stripped 5 bases from V and 0 bases from J, with 8 bases between. Germline CDR1 LNHDA, CDR2 SQIVND (reference sequence). This CDR3 is built from 15 residues. Here the CDR3 reads CASSATVSGANVLTF. The CDR3 DNA reads TGTGCCAGTAGTGCCACAGTCTCTGGGGCCAACGTCCTGACTTTC. Combining the CDR3 with reference TRBV19 and TRBJ2-6 gives the whole variable domain DGGITQSPKYLFRKEGQNVTLSCEQNLNHDAMYWYRQDPGQGLRLIYYSQIVNDFQKGDIAEGYSVSREKKESFPLTVTSAQKNPTAFYLCASSATVSGANVLTFGAGSRLTVL.

The rearrangement uses TRBV5-1 and TRBJ2-7, with D maybe TRBD2 (5 bases). This CDR3 is built from 13 residues. The germline V and J ends were trimmed by 1 base and 5 bases, with 10 bases remaining between them. Germline V lookup: CDR1 SGHRS, CDR2 YFSETQ. The CDR3 DNA is TGCGCCAGCAGCTTGAGAGGAGGCGACGAGCAGTACTTC. This encodes CASSLRGGDEQYF.

The rearrangement joins TRBV7-6 to TRBJ2-7, with 7 positions matching TRBD1. Trimming at V came to 6 bases and at J to 2 bases, leaving 7 bases not matched to a gene. Per the germline V gene, CDR1 is SGHVS and CDR2 is FNYEAQ. The CDR3 spans 14 residues. This CDR3 reads CASSSRTGAYEQYF. The CDR3 DNA is TGTGCCAGCAGTTCTAGGACAGGTGCCTACGAGCAGTACTTC.

This clone was observed a single time. The chain couples TRBV6-5 to TRBJ2-5; TRBD2 might be the D (6 bases). Germline-derived CDR1 and CDR2 are MNHEY and SVGAGI. This CDR3 contains 14 residues. Trimming shortened V by 2 bases and J by 7 bases, and 14 bases separated the two germline ends. This chain's CDR3 is CASSYAGGGGTQYF. DNA of the CDR3: TGTGCCAGCAGTTACGCCGGGGGTGGGGGGACCCAGTACTTC.

This chain joins TRBV10-1 and TRBJ2-1, with D tentatively TRBD2 (8 bases). Trimming removed 4 bases at V and 2 bases at J, with 12 bases between. This CDR3 is 15 amino acids long. CDR1 is WNHNN, CDR2 SYGVQD, per germline (reference sequence). CDR3 coding DNA: TGCGCCAGCAGTGTAGCGGGACAGACCTACAATGAGCAGTTCTTC. Translating it yields CASSVAGQTYNEQFF.

This clone was observed a handful of times. The chain joins TRBV5-6 to TRBJ2-5; TRBD1 might be the D (5 bases). Trimming removed 1 base from V and 7 bases from J, with 17 bases in between. The V gene's germline CDR1 is SGHDT and CDR2 YYEEEE. The CDR3 covers 15 residues. The CDR3 spells CASSLWGFQGRTQYF. CDR3 DNA: TGTGCCAGCAGCTTGTGGGGTTTTCAGGGAAGGACCCAGTACTTC.

This clone was counted a few times. The gene calls are TRBV19 and TRBJ2-1, with 7 bases aligning to TRBD1. Germline V gives CDR1 LNHDA, CDR2 SQIVND (reference sequence). This CDR3 has 16 amino acids. V was clipped by 5 bases and J by 7 bases; unmatched bases: 14. CDR3 in DNA: TGTGCCAGTAGTTTCCGAAGACAGGGAAAAAGGAATGAGCAGTTCTTC. Amino acid sequence: CASSFRRQGKRNEQFF.

The chain links TRBV27 to TRBJ2-7; the D gene is possibly TRBD2 (5 bases). CDR1 and CDR2 (germline): MNHEY, SMNVEV (reference sequence). This CDR3 has 13 residues. The V end lost 5 bases, the J end lost 0 bases, and 8 bases lay between the germline ends. The CDR3 DNA is TGTGCCAGCAGTGACGGGGACTCCTACGAGCAGTACTTC. It yields the protein CASSDGDSYEQYF.

The table lists this clone with a count of one. The chain uses TRBV28 and TRBJ1-3, with D tentatively TRBD1 (6 bases). Germline lookup yields CDR1 MDHEN and CDR2 SYDVKM. V was shortened by 6 bases and J by 0 bases, with 15 bases between the two germline ends. The CDR3 spans 16 residues. CDR3 in DNA: TGTGCCAGCAGCCCTTGGACAGCCAGCTCTGGAAACACCATATATTTT. Encoded protein: CASSPWTASSGNTIYF.

V gene TRBV4-2 combines with J gene TRBJ2-7, with D possibly being TRBD2 (7 bases). CDR1 and CDR2 from the germline V gene are LGHNA and YNFKEQ. The CDR3 totals 13 residues. Trimming removed 5 bases from V and 3 bases from J, with 11 bases in between. DNA for the CDR3: TGTGCCAGCAGCAAGGGGGACTACTACGAGCAGTACTTC. Translated: CASSKGDYYEQYF.

This clone was picked up a small number of times. V usage is TRBV7-2 and J usage is TRBJ1-5, with TRBD1 matching 8 bases. V shed 1 base, J shed 3 bases, and the junction held 2 bases outside the gene matches. Looked up from germline, CDR1 is SGHTA and CDR2 is FQGNSA. The length of the CDR3 is 15 residues. The DNA for the CDR3 is TGTGCCAGCAGCTTAGGACAGGGGTACAATCAGCCCCAGCATTTT. Translating gives CASSLGQGYNQPQHF.

V gene TRBV5-1 combines with J gene TRBJ2-1, with 9 bases fitting TRBD1. This CDR3 has 15 amino acids. J gave up 5 bases and V 4 bases, and 7 bases lay outside the gene matches. Germline CDR1 reads SGHRS; CDR2 reads YFSETQ. CDR3 DNA sequence: TGCGCCAGCAGCGGAGGGGACAGGGACGACAATGAGCAGTTCTTC. Protein sequence: CASSGGDRDDNEQFF.

This clone has just a few counts. The V and J genes are TRBV6-6 and TRBJ2-1; 7 nucleotides align to TRBD1. Germline V gene sequence: CDR1 MNHNY, CDR2 SVGAGI (reference sequence). With V trimmed by 7 bases and J by 2 bases, 5 bases remained unmatched. The CDR3 has 14 residues. The DNA of the CDR3 is TGTGCCAGCAACCGACAGGGAACCTACAATGAGCAGTTCTTC. It translates to CASNRQGTYNEQFF.

V and J are TRBV15 and TRBJ1-5; D is possibly TRBD1 (5 bases). The germline V and J ends were trimmed by 1 base and 5 bases, with 9 bases remaining between them. CDR1 and CDR2 (germline): LNHNV, YYDKDF (reference sequence). CDR3 length: 14 residues. The CDR3, as DNA: TGTGCCACCAGCAGAGTGAGCAGGGATCAGCCCCAGCATTTT. It codes for CATSRVSRDQPQHF.

The V gene is TRBV5-1, the J gene TRBJ2-5; 12 nucleotides align to TRBD2. Germline V CDR1 and CDR2: SGHRS, YFSETQ. The CDR3 runs to 14 residues. J lost 5 bases, V lost 4 bases, and 3 bases had no gene match. The CDR3 region is CASSMTSGGETQYF. CDR3 nucleotide sequence: TGCGCCAGCAGCATGACTAGCGGGGGTGAGACCCAGTACTTC.

This clone has more than one count but fewer than ten. The CDR3 here is CASSGSGWEELFF. The CDR3, as DNA: TGCGCCAGCAGCGGTTCGGGGTGGGAGGAGCTGTTTTTT. V gene TRBV5-1 combines with J gene TRBJ2-2; D might be TRBD2 (5 bases). The germline V gene has CDR1 SGHRS and CDR2 YFSETQ. V was shortened by 4 bases and J by 10 bases, with 14 bases between the two germline ends. This CDR3 contains 13 residues. The full variable domain, with the rest looked up from reference TRBV5-1 and TRBJ2-2, is KAGVTQTPRYLIKTRGQQVTLSCSPISGHRSVSWYQQTPGQGLQFLFEYFSETQRNKGNFPGRFSGRQFSNSRSEMNVSTLELGDSALYLCASSGSGWEELFFGEGSRLTVL.

The chain couples TRBV11-2 to TRBJ1-4, with 8 bases matching TRBD1. Germline CDR1 reads SGHAT; CDR2 reads FQNNGV. J lost 8 bases, V lost 5 bases, and 13 bases had no gene match. This CDR3 spans 16 amino acids. The DNA of the CDR3 is TGTGCCAGCAGCCCTTATCTGCAGGGGGCAAAGGAAAAACTGTTTTTT. It translates to CASSPYLQGAKEKLFF.

The chain recombines TRBV6-6 with TRBJ1-1; 9 nucleotides match TRBD1. Trimming cost V 6 bases and J 7 bases; bases outside gene matches: 3. This CDR3 is built from 12 residues. Looked up from germline, CDR1 is MNHNY and CDR2 is SVGAGI (reference sequence). CDR3 bases: TGTGCCAGCAGATCGACAGGGGGTGAAGCTTTCTTT. It codes for CASRSTGGEAFF.

In this sample, this clone turned up a few times. The chain joins TRBV18 to TRBJ2-1; 9 bases are shared with TRBD2. V trimming: 0 bases; J trimming: 10 bases; junction bases outside the gene matches: 7. The CDR3 loop spans 15 amino acids. Germline CDR1 KGHSH, CDR2 LQKENI. CDR3 amino acids: CASSPPDSGGGEQFF. CDR3 nucleotides: TGTGCCAGCTCACCACCGGATAGCGGGGGCGGGGAGCAGTTCTTC.

The chain joins TRBV29-1 to TRBJ1-2; perhaps TRBD1 as D (6 bases). Germline V gene sequence: CDR1 SQVTM, CDR2 ANQGSEA. V lost 3 bases and J lost 5, with 13 bases in between. The CDR3 runs to 13 residues. CDR3 loop: CSVELTGKYGYTF. The CDR3 DNA reads as TGCAGCGTTGAGTTGACAGGAAAATATGGCTACACCTTC.

Notes on this clone: An end of the junction does not agree with germline; a read error may underlie this. The chain has TRBV27 and TRBJ2-2, with 8 bases fitting TRBD2. CDR3 length: 15 residues. Germline V gene data show CDR1 as MNHEY and CDR2 as SMNVEV (reference sequence). The CDR3 DNA reads as TGTGCCAGCAGTGCAACGACGGGGGGGGACGGGGGGCTGTTTTTT. This translates into CASSATTGGDGGLFF.

By proportion, this clone is medium-sized. This sequence joins TRBV19 and TRBJ1-4; 7 bases are shared with TRBD1. The CDR3 runs to 15 residues. With 7 bases clipped from V and 10 bases from J, the junction kept 15 bases outside the gene matches. Germline CDR1 is LNHDA and CDR2 is SQIVND (reference sequence). The CDR3 here is CASIKDGQGGRKLFF. As DNA, the CDR3 is TGTGCCAGTATCAAGGACGGGCAGGGGGGTAGAAAACTGTTTTTT. Based on the CDR3 plus reference TRBV19 and TRBJ1-4, the full variable domain is DGGITQSPKYLFRKEGQNVTLSCEQNLNHDAMYWYRQDPGQGLRLIYYSQIVNDFQKGDIAEGYSVSREKKESFPLTVTSAQKNPTAFYLCASIKDGQGGRKLFFGSGTQLSVL.

The chain uses TRBV7-2 and TRBJ2-7; 7 bases agree with TRBD1. V shed 5 bases and J 2 bases; nucleotides not matched to a gene: 3. The CDR3 has 13 amino acids. Germline values: CDR1 SGHTA, CDR2 FQGNSA. This CDR3 reads CASSDRAAYEQYF. In DNA, the CDR3 is TGTGCCAGCAGCGACAGGGCCGCCTACGAGCAGTACTTC.

The chain uses TRBV7-6 and TRBJ2-3; D perhaps matches TRBD2 (5 bases). V was pared by 0 bases and J by 1 base, with 5 bases between. The CDR3 totals 14 residues. Per germline, CDR1 SGHVS and CDR2 FNYEAQ. The CDR3 DNA reads as TGTGCCAGCAGCTTAGCGGAGGGCACAGATACGCAGTATTTT. The encoded protein is CASSLAEGTDTQYF.

There are a few counts of this clone. V gene TRBV6-6 combines with J gene TRBJ1-2; no definite D call. In germline, CDR1 is MNHNY, CDR2 SVGAGI (reference sequence). The CDR3 consists of 13 residues. V lost 0 bases and J 5 bases, leaving 7 bases between the germline ends. The CDR3: CASSYSARYGYTF. CDR3 sequence (DNA): TGTGCCAGCAGTTACTCAGCCCGGTATGGCTACACCTTC.

This chain links TRBV11-2 with TRBJ1-4; D remains ambiguous. The CDR3 runs to 15 residues. Trimming cost V 5 bases and J 5 bases, with 15 bases left between them. Germline assignment: CDR1 SGHAT and CDR2 FQNNGV. CDR3 protein: CASSPTRQMNEKLFF. CDR3 nucleotides: TGTGCCAGCAGCCCTACGCGGCAGATGAATGAAAAACTGTTTTTT. Drawing the rest from reference TRBV11-2 and TRBJ1-4, the complete variable domain is EAGVAQSPRYKIIEKRQSVAFWCNPISGHATLYWYQQILGQGPKLLIQFQNNGVVDDSQLPKDRFSAERLKGVDSTLKIQPAKLEDSAVYLCASSPTRQMNEKLFFGSGTQLSVL.

The chain is built from TRBV29-1 and TRBJ2-5, with TRBD1 identical over 8 bases. This CDR3 has 13 amino acids. The V gene end was trimmed by 5 bases and the J gene end by 5 bases; junction bases not matched to a gene: 7. Looked up from germline, CDR1 is SQVTM and CDR2 is ANQGSEA. The DNA for the CDR3 is TGCAGCGTTCCCGGGACAGGTAGCGAGACCCAGTACTTC. It translates to CSVPGTGSETQYF.